The rows below give T cell receptor beta chains drawn from one sample of a study of blood T cells in healthy people across ages. TCRdb processed the 5' RACE reads anew with MiXCR; each CDR3 protein has one entry. The sample consists of approximately 1,700,000 distinct CDR3 sequences, approximately 40% of them appearing once. Material for sequencing was blood. The receptors were gathered from a human donor in good health. Both conserved end residues are part of each CDR3. A D gene is named only where the DNA matches it firmly. For some rows the clone size is stated as once, few or many, or as a class when expanded; others skip it.

J | size | V | D | DNA | CDR3
TRBJ1-3 | few | TRBV12-3/TRBV12-4 | - | TGTGCCAGCAGTTTCCAGTTCTCTGGAAACACCATATATTTT | CASSFQFSGNTIYF
TRBJ1-2 | few | TRBV12-3/TRBV12-4 | - | TGTGCCAGCACCAGGACAGAGAACTATGGCTACACCTTC | CASTRTENYGYTF
TRBJ1-2 | - | TRBV12-3/TRBV12-4 | - | TGTGCCAGCAGTTTTCGACGGTTCTATGGCTACACCTTC | CASSFRRFYGYTF
TRBJ2-7 | few | TRBV7-9 | - | TGTGCCAGCACCCTAGCCAGGGGACTCGACGAGCAGTACTTC | CASTLARGLDEQYF
TRBJ2-3 | - | TRBV19 | TRBD2 | TGTGCCAGTAATCGGGGGGGGCCCTCAGATACGCAGTATTTT | CASNRGGPSDTQYF
TRBJ2-5 | - | TRBV4-3 | - | TGCGCCAGCAGCCCATCGCGGATCCTTGGTAACCAGTACTTC | CASSPSRILGNQYF
TRBJ2-6 | - | TRBV6-5 | - | TGTGCCAGCAGACAGGGCCCCGCTGGGGCCAACGTCCTGACTTTC | CASRQGPAGANVLTF
TRBJ2-7 | few | TRBV15 | - | TGTGCCACCAGCATCCCCTACGAGCAGTACTTC | CATSIPYEQYF
TRBJ2-3 | - | TRBV6-2/TRBV6-3 | TRBD2 | TGTGCCAGCACTCCGGGACTAGACCCTACGCAGTATTTT | CASTPGLDPTQYF
TRBJ2-7 | many | TRBV6-2/TRBV6-3 | - | TGTGCCAGCAGTCCACCATCGAGGCGTCAGGAGCAGTACTTC | CASSPPSRRQEQYF
TRBJ2-3 | - | TRBV4-2 | - | TGTGCCAGCAGCCAAGGGTATAGCGAAGGAGATACGCAGTATTTT | CASSQGYSEGDTQYF
TRBJ1-1 | once | TRBV5-5 | - | TGTGCCAGCATGGGTACAGACGGCACTGAAGCTTTCTTT | CASMGTDGTEAFF
TRBJ2-5 | once | TRBV27 | TRBD1 | TGTGCCAGCAGTTTTGCGACAGGGGGCACAGAGACCCAGTACTTC | CASSFATGGTETQYF
TRBJ2-5 | few | TRBV4-3 | - | TGCGCCAGCAGCCAAAACGACAACCAAGAGACCCAGTACTTC | CASSQNDNQETQYF
TRBJ1-1 | - | TRBV9 | - | TGTGCCAGCAGCGTACAGGGAGGGGTTGAAGCTTTCTTT | CASSVQGGVEAFF
TRBJ2-7 | once | TRBV20-1 | TRBD1 | TGCAGTGCTAGAACTCGCTCCGGGACAGGCCTATACGAGCAGTACTTC | CSARTRSGTGLYEQYF
TRBJ1-1 | once | TRBV19 | - | TGTGCCAGTAGTATTTCCCCAGGGATCGGCACTGAAGCTTTCTTT | CASSISPGIGTEAFF
TRBJ2-1 | - | TRBV12-3/TRBV12-4 | - | TGTGCCAGCAGTCGTATAAACCCACGGAATGAGCAGTTCTTC | CASSRINPRNEQFF
TRBJ2-3 | - | TRBV12-3/TRBV12-4 | TRBD2 | TGTGCCAGCAGTTTCCTTAGCGGGGGGATTACAGATACGCAGTATTTT | CASSFLSGGITDTQYF
TRBJ1-2 | many | TRBV10-3 | TRBD1 | TGTGCCATCAGTGACCCCGGACAGGGGAACTATGGCTACACCTTC | CAISDPGQGNYGYTF
TRBJ1-2 | - | TRBV7-9 | TRBD1 | TGTGCCAGCAGCGTCACAGGGGGGGATATTCATGGCTACACCTTC | CASSVTGGDIHGYTF
TRBJ2-6 | few | TRBV7-3 | - | TGTGCCAGCAGCTTAACGGGGGGGACAGACTCTGGGGCCAACGTCCTGACTTTC | CASSLTGGTDSGANVLTF
TRBJ2-3 | - | TRBV24-1 | - | TGTGCCACCAGTGCCGTCACAGATACGCAGTATTTT | CATSAVTDTQYF
TRBJ1-5 | - | TRBV20-1 | - | TGCAGTGCTTGGGACGGCTTCAATCAGCCCCAGCATTTT | CSAWDGFNQPQHF
TRBJ2-1 | many | TRBV20-1 | TRBD2 | TGCAGTGCGACTATACTAGCGGGGGGGCCTAATGAGCAGTTCTTC | CSATILAGGPNEQFF
TRBJ2-5 | - | TRBV7-9 | - | TGTGCCAGCAGCTTCTTAGTTATTGGGGAGACCCAGTACTTC | CASSFLVIGETQYF
TRBJ2-7 | - | TRBV5-1 | TRBD1 | TGCGCCAGCCGCTGGGGACAGCAATCCTACGAGCAGTACTTC | CASRWGQQSYEQYF
TRBJ2-3 | few | TRBV18 | - | TGTGCCAGCTCATCTCTACGGCCGGGGACAAGCACAGATACGCAGTATTTT | CASSSLRPGTSTDTQYF
TRBJ2-7 | many | TRBV2 | - | TGTGCCAGCAGGGGTTACGAGCAGTACTTC | CASRGYEQYF
TRBJ2-3 | - | TRBV4-1 | TRBD1 | TGCGCCAGCAGCCATCCGGGACAGGGCCACACACGGCAGTATTTT | CASSHPGQGHTRQYF
TRBJ1-1 | few | TRBV27 | - | TGTGCCAGCAGTCATGGGTTGGACACTGAAGCTTTCTTT | CASSHGLDTEAFF
TRBJ2-3 | - | TRBV9 | TRBD1 | TGTGCCAGCAGCGCGCGACAGGGGGCAGATACGCAGTATTTT | CASSARQGADTQYF
TRBJ2-5 | few | TRBV29-1 | TRBD2 | TGCAGCGTTGGGATCGGGGGGGCCTTTGGGGAGACCCAGTACTTC | CSVGIGGAFGETQYF
TRBJ2-3 | - | TRBV4-3 | TRBD1 | TGCGCCAGCGGGACAGAGTACACAGATACGCAGTATTTT | CASGTEYTDTQYF
TRBJ2-7 | few | TRBV12-3/TRBV12-4 | - | TGTGCCAGCAGTTTAGGGGGATTAACTAGGGAGCAGTACTTC | CASSLGGLTREQYF
TRBJ1-1 | many | TRBV12-3/TRBV12-4 | TRBD1 | TGTGCCAGCTCACAGGGGGCGCGAACTGAAGCTTTCTTT | CASSQGARTEAFF
TRBJ2-3 | once | TRBV7-2 | - | TGTGCCAGCAGCTTAGCCCCCGACCAGCGCACAGATACGCAGTATTTT | CASSLAPDQRTDTQYF
TRBJ1-2 | - | TRBV9 | TRBD1 | TGTGCCAGCAGCCCCCCCCAGGGGGGTAACTATGGCTACACCTTC | CASSPPQGGNYGYTF
TRBJ2-5 | - | TRBV4-1 | - | TGCGCCAGCAGTCTTATTACAGGGATGGAGACCCAGTACTTC | CASSLITGMETQYF
TRBJ2-3 | - | TRBV27 | - | TGTGCCAGCAGTTTATACCAAATGGGACTTGCCACAGATACGCAGTATTTT | CASSLYQMGLATDTQYF
TRBJ2-5 | - | TRBV28 | - | TGTGCCAGCAGTTTATTGATCCCTATGCTGGGACAAGAGACCCAGTACTTC | CASSLLIPMLGQETQYF
TRBJ2-3 | - | TRBV20-1 | - | TGCAGTGCCCTGCCAGGTCTTGATGCAGATACGCAGTATTTT | CSALPGLDADTQYF